A single sample is the source of the 4 T cell receptor beta chains below, sequenced in a study of T cell changes during pregnancy in multiple sclerosis. The table came from immunoSEQ multiplex PCR; TCRdb's copy has only in-frame clones and leaves some out. The sample lists around 45,000 clones, 75% to 95% occurring once. Sequences were derived from CD4+ T cells from peripheral blood mononuclear cells, sampled in the second trimester of pregnancy. The source is a female donor in good health, enrolled as a control in a pregnancy study.

The chain combines TRBV19 with TRBJ1-6, with TRBD1 as a possible D gene (5 bases). The CDR3 has 15 amino acids. The germline V gene encodes CDR1 LNHDA and CDR2 SQIVND (reference sequence). Trimming took off 5 bases at V and 10 bases at J, with 18 bases between the two ends. The DNA of the CDR3 is TGTGCCAGTAGTCCCCCGGGGGGTTCACGGTCACCCCTCCACTTT. Protein: CASSPPGGSRSPLHF.

J is TRBJ1-5 and V is TRBV15; D is possibly TRBD1 (5 bases). CDR3 length: 15 amino acids. Trimming left V 0 bases short and J 6 bases short, with 12 bases between. Per the germline V gene, CDR1 is LNHNV and CDR2 is YYDKDF (reference sequence). CDR3 in amino acids: CATSREQVITQPQHF. CDR3 nucleotide sequence: TGTGCCACCAGCAGAGAACAGGTTATAACTCAGCCCCAGCATTTT.

This clone occurred a few times. The chain combines TRBV7-2 with TRBJ2-1, with D perhaps TRBD2 (5 bases). The CDR3 has 16 residues. Germline V gene lookup returns CDR1 SGHTA and CDR2 FQGNSA. V lost 2 bases and J 4 bases, leaving 15 bases between the germline ends. CDR3 residues: CASSLSPGSAYNEQFF. The CDR3 DNA is TGTGCCAGCAGCTTATCTCCGGGATCGGCATACAATGAGCAGTTCTTC.

The V call is TRBV5-1, the J call TRBJ2-7; tentative D call: TRBD1 (6 bases). This CDR3 contains 14 residues. Germline CDR1 SGHRS, CDR2 YFSETQ. Trimming left V 0 bases short and J 3 bases short, with 10 bases between. CDR3: CASSLAQGLYEQYF. The CDR3 nucleotides read TGCGCCAGCAGCTTGGCTCAGGGGCTCTACGAGCAGTACTTC. The full variable domain, with the rest looked up from reference TRBV5-1 and TRBJ2-7, is KAGVTQTPRYLIKTRGQQVTLSCSPISGHRSVSWYQQTPGQGLQFLFEYFSETQRNKGNFPGRFSGRQFSNSRSEMNVSTLELGDSALYLCASSLAQGLYEQYFGPGTRLTVT.